The source of this TCR beta chain is a study of response to subunit inactivated influenza vaccine. In TCRdb, the RT-PCR reads were re-called with MiXCR into one record per CDR3 protein. The sample carries about 800,000 distinct CDR3 sequences, 20% to 25% recorded once. The CDR3 spans 15 residues. V was clipped by 3 bases and J by 3 bases; unmatched bases: 5. The germline CDR1 and CDR2 sequences are SNHLY and FYNNEI. Overall study results and limits: T cells newly recruited by each seasonal influenza vaccination are few, the authors suggested.

With respect to this clonotype: Its antigen is unidentified.

The gene calls are TRBV2 and TRBJ2-3; 8 bases line up with TRBD2. Source: PBMCs from blood, taken more than 4 days after vaccination. This receptor was identified in a man aged 50 to 59 who received an inactivated influenza vaccine. The chain's CDR3 is CASSDPPGGTDTQYF. The CDR3 nucleotides are TGTGCCAGCAGTGACCCCCCGGGGGGGACAGATACGCAGTATTTT.